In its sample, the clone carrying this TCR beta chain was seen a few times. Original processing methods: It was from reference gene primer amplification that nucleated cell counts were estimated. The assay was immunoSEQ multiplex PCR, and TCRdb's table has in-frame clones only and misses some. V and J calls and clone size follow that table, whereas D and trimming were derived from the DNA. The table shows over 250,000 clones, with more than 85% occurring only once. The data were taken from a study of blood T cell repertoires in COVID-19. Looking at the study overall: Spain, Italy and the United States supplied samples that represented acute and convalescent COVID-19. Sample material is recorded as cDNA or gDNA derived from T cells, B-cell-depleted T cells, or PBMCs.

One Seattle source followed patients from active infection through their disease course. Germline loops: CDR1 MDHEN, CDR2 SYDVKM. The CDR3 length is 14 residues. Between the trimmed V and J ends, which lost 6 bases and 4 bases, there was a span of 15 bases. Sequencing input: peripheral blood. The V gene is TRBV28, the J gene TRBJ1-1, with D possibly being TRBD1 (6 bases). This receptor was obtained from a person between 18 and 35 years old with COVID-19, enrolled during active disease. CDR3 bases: TGTGCCAGCAGCCTGGGACACGGATTCACTGAAGCTTTCTTT. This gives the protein CASSLGHGFTEAFF.